Listed below are T cell receptor beta chains from one sample, sequenced in a study of human versus mouse CDR3 diversity and MHC coevolution. Repertoires were generated with immunoSEQ multiplex PCR, while TCRdb's copy carries only in-frame clones and drops some. The sample lists about 83,000 clones, around 93% occurring once. Source material: naive CD4+ T cells from blood. The receptors originated from a person between 30 and 69 years old in good health. Both conserved end residues are trimmed from each CDR3.

J gene: TRBJ1-4
V gene: TRBV10-2
CDR3 protein: ASSELQAFASNEKLF

J gene: TRBJ2-5
V gene: TRBV18
CDR3 protein: ASSPNSQETQY

J gene: TRBJ1-5
V gene: TRBV5-4
CDR3 protein: ASSVWESNQPQH

J gene: TRBJ1-6
V gene: TRBV5-1
CDR3 protein: ASRDGSGPLH

J gene: TRBJ1-1
V gene: TRBV18
CDR3 protein: ASSPTRTDLNTEAF

J gene: TRBJ2-1
V gene: TRBV6-5
CDR3 protein: ASRSGQGFYNEQF

J gene: TRBJ2-7
V gene: TRBV7-4
CDR3 protein: ASSLDRGPRYEQY

J gene: TRBJ2-7
V gene: TRBV11-2
CDR3 protein: ASSFGLAGLSRTYEQY

J gene: TRBJ1-2
V gene: TRBV5-1
CDR3 protein: ASTHWTGGNKGYT

J gene: TRBJ2-1
V gene: TRBV4-1
CDR3 protein: ASSQDTSSSYNEQF

J gene: TRBJ1-3
V gene: TRBV5-4
CDR3 protein: ASSSNAGNTIY

J gene: TRBJ1-2
V gene: TRBV29-1
CDR3 protein: SVDVINYGYT

J gene: TRBJ2-1
V gene: TRBV5-1
CDR3 protein: ASSPGTGLYNEQF

J gene: TRBJ1-4
V gene: TRBV6-5
CDR3 protein: ASSYLGVEKLF

J gene: TRBJ2-1
V gene: TRBV4-1
CDR3 protein: ASSQGNGDTQF

J gene: TRBJ2-2
V gene: TRBV28
CDR3 protein: ASSLPGGNTGELF

J gene: TRBJ2-1
V gene: TRBV5-8
CDR3 protein: ASSLAVEQF

J gene: TRBJ2-2
V gene: TRBV6-1
CDR3 protein: ASSGSYGIWPGELF

J gene: TRBJ2-2
V gene: TRBV6-4
CDR3 protein: ASSPQGTTGELF

J gene: TRBJ2-7
V gene: TRBV19
CDR3 protein: ASSINRETHEQY

J gene: TRBJ2-3
V gene: TRBV2
CDR3 protein: ASSLQGGADTQY

J gene: TRBJ1-3
V gene: TRBV19
CDR3 protein: ASREGGGNTIY

J gene: TRBJ1-4
V gene: TRBV20-1
CDR3 protein: VGTGYEKLF

J gene: TRBJ2-1
V gene: TRBV25-1
CDR3 protein: ASSEAGGFINEQF

J gene: TRBJ1-2
V gene: TRBV5-1
CDR3 protein: ASSADRGFGYT

J gene: TRBJ1-1
V gene: TRBV5-6
CDR3 protein: ASSSLKTDRNTEAF

J gene: NA
V gene: TRBV19
CDR3 protein: ASSPDSYEQY

J gene: TRBJ2-1
V gene: TRBV4-2
CDR3 protein: ASSQVQRNGWYEQF

J gene: TRBJ2-7
V gene: TRBV2
CDR3 protein: ASRLAGAYEQY

J gene: TRBJ2-3
V gene: TRBV5-1
CDR3 protein: ASSLTNPGTDTQY

J gene: TRBJ1-2
V gene: TRBV6-1
CDR3 protein: ASSEAAQGYGYT

J gene: TRBJ1-1
V gene: TRBV25-1
CDR3 protein: ASSEYGQKNTEAF

J gene: TRBJ2-7
V gene: TRBV30
CDR3 protein: AWGTQGVYEQY